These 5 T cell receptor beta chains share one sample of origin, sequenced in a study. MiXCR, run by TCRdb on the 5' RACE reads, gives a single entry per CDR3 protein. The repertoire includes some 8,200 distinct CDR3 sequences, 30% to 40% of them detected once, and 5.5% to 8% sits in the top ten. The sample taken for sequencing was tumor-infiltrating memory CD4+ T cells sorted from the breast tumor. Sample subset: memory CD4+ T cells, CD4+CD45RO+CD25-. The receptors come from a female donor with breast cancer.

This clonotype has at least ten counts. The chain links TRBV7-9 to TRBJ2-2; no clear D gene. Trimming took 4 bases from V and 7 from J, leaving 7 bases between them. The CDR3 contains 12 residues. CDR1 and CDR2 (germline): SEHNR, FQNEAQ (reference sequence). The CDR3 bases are TGTGCCAGCAGCTCCCCCAGCGGGGAGCTGTTTTTT. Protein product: CASSSPSGELFF.

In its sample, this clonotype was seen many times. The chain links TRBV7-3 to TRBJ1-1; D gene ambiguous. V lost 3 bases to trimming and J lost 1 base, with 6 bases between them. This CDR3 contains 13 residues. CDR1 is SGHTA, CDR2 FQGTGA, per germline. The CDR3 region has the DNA TGTGCCAGCAGCTTTAATCCGAACACTGAAGCTTTCTTT. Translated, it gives CASSFNPNTEAFF. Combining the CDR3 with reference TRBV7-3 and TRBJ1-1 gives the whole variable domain GAGVSQTPSNKVTEKGKYVELRCDPISGHTALYWYRQSLGQGPEFLIYFQGTGAADDSGLPNDRFFAVRPEGSVSTLKIQRTERGDSAVYLCASSFNPNTEAFFGQGTRLTVV.

The CDR3 DNA follows: TGTGCCAGCAGTTGGACGGCTTACAATGAGCAGTTCTTC. Translated: CASSWTAYNEQFF. The chain combines TRBV28 with TRBJ2-1; D uncertain. Trimming shortened V by 4 bases and J by 4 bases, and 8 bases separated the two germline ends. Germline CDR1 and CDR2: MDHEN and SYDVKM. This CDR3 region has 13 residues. The full variable domain, with the rest looked up from reference TRBV28 and TRBJ2-1, is DVKVTQSSRYLVKRTGEKVFLECVQDMDHENMFWYRQDPGLGLRLIYFSYDVKMKEKGDIPEGYSVSREKKERFSLILESASTNQTSMYLCASSWTAYNEQFFGPGTRLTVL.

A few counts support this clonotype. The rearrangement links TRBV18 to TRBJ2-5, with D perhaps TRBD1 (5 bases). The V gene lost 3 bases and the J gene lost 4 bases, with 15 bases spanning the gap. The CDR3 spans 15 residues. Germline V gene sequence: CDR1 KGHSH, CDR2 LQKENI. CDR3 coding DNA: TGTGCCAGCTCACCCCAGGGAACCGTACGAGAGACCCAGTACTTC. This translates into CASSPQGTVRETQYF.

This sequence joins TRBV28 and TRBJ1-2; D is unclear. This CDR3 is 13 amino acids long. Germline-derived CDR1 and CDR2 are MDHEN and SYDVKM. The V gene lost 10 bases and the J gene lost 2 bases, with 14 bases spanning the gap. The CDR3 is CAITEAGNYGYTF. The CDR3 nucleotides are TGTGCCATAACGGAGGCCGGCAACTATGGCTACACCTTC.